The source of this TCR beta chain is a study of T cells in Graves' hyperthyroidism and ophthalmopathy. Study-wide results and limits: Most thyroid clonotypes with frequency above 0.001 were detected in blood.

This CDR3 region has 13 residues. With 5 bases removed from V and 6 bases from J, the gap between germline ends came to 14 bases. The germline CDR1 and CDR2 sequences are SEHNR and FQNEAQ (reference sequence). RNA transcripts served as the template for amplifying TCR beta CDR3 regions. First-round RT-PCR with HTBI primers amplified the TCR CDR3 region. Via MiXCR, TCRdb re-called the multiplex PCR reads, giving one row per CDR3 protein. The table includes some 550,000 distinct CDR3 sequences, roughly 16% detected once. Concerning this clonotype itself: Its antigen is undetermined.

This receptor was identified in a middle-aged woman with Graves' ophthalmopathy. The sample was blood. The chain uses TRBV7-9 and TRBJ2-7; weak D call: TRBD1 (6 bases). The CDR3 here is CASSPQGKGEQYF. CDR3 nucleotide sequence: TGTGCCAGCAGCCCCCAGGGGAAGGGCGAGCAGTACTTC.